The entry below describes one TCR beta chain. The antigen remains unidentified. This sample is part of a study of post-analysis software for immune sequencing data. Study-wide points: With TRBV5-6, TRBV5-1 and TRBV20-1 included, about 5 TRBV segments were more frequent in patients than in controls.

Libraries were made from TCR beta cDNA, and they carried unique molecular identifiers. TCRdb redid the calling of the PCR reads with MiXCR, one entry per CDR3 protein. The sample carries approximately 730,000 distinct CDR3 sequences, about 27% recorded once. Germline lookup yields CDR1 DFQATT and CDR2 SNEGSKA (reference sequence). V dropped 6 bases and J dropped 4 bases, with 12 bases sitting between them. CDR3 length: 12 residues. The J gene is TRBJ1-2, the V gene TRBV20-1, with D possibly TRBD1 on 5 matching bases. What was sequenced was blood. The sequence was collected from a girl aged 10 to 17 with multiple sclerosis. This chain's CDR3 is CSAPGTGYGYTF. The CDR3 DNA is TGCAGTGCCCCCGGGACCGGCTATGGCTACACCTTC.